The next 26 T cell receptor beta chains were all read from a single sample in a study of T-cell reconstitution after alpha-beta-depleted transplantation in children. Unique molecular identifiers were incorporated into the prepared TCRbeta library. Each CDR3 protein is one row after TCRdb ran MiXCR on the PCR reads. Counted here are 440,000 or so distinct CDR3 sequences, about a tenth occurring once; the ten biggest clones make up approximately 5%. Sequenced material: PBMCs from the stem cell graft donor, taken from the stem cell graft. These receptors came from a human donor who donated a stem cell graft to a child with acute myeloid leukemia.

This sequence joins TRBV12-3 or TRBV12-4 and TRBJ1-6, with D uncertain. Deletions cut 6 bases from V and 7 bases from J, with 10 bases between. There are 13 residues in the CDR3. CDR3 region: CASRRVENSPLHF. As DNA, the CDR3 is TGTGCCAGCAGGAGGGTGGAGAATTCACCCCTCCACTTT.

This clonotype appeared a few times. V is TRBV6-1 and J is TRBJ2-1, with D perhaps matching TRBD1 (5 bases). V dropped 2 bases and J dropped 7 bases, with 21 bases sitting between them. This CDR3 has 17 residues. CDR1 and CDR2 (germline): MNHNS, SASEGT. CDR3 nucleotide sequence: TGTGCCAGCAGTGAAATTTCGCTGGCAGGGCTAAGAAATGAGCAGTTCTTC. Amino acid sequence: CASSEISLAGLRNEQFF.

This clonotype was observed a few times. The chain uses TRBV5-1 and TRBJ2-3, with D uncertain. The V end lost 3 bases, the J end lost 0 bases, and 8 bases lay between the germline ends. The CDR3 is 14 residues long. CDR1 is SGHRS, CDR2 YFSETQ, per germline. CDR3: CASSSLSSTDTQYF. CDR3 nucleotides: TGCGCCAGCAGCTCCCTCAGTAGCACAGATACGCAGTATTTT.

This clonotype has a count of ten or more. The chain combines TRBV20-1 with TRBJ2-1; 12 bases agree with TRBD2. This CDR3 region has 12 residues. V dropped 6 bases and J dropped 12; count of bases not matched to a gene: 6. Germline V gene data show CDR1 as DFQATT and CDR2 as SNEGSKA (reference sequence). The DNA for the CDR3 is TGCAGTGCCCAGCTAGCGGGGGGGTCGCAGTTCTTC. Residues: CSAQLAGGSQFF.

Many counts were recorded for this clonotype. The CDR3 nucleotides are TGTGCCAGCAGTTTCGGGGACACTCTCACAGATACGCAGTATTTT. Protein: CASSFGDTLTDTQYF. This chain joins TRBV12-3 or TRBV12-4 and TRBJ2-3; tentative D call: TRBD1 (6 bases). Deletions cut 3 bases from V and 2 bases from J, with 12 bases between. The CDR3 runs to 15 residues.

With regard to this clonotype: Germline and junction disagree at one end, which may indicate a read error. The chain combines TRBV7-2 with TRBJ2-1; 10 bases match TRBD2. Germline V gene sequence: CDR1 SGHTA, CDR2 FQGNSA. The CDR3 runs 15 residues. The CDR3 protein is CASSFSGGLHNDQFF. DNA for the CDR3: TGTGCCAGCAGCTTTAGCGGGGGGCTTCACAATGACCAGTTCTTC.

This clonotype was counted between two and nine times. The chain combines TRBV12-3 or TRBV12-4 with TRBJ2-3; a possible D gene is TRBD1 (5 bases). The CDR3 has 14 amino acids. With 8 bases removed from V and 2 bases from J, the gap between germline ends came to 14 bases. In DNA, the CDR3 is TGTGCCAGCCTCCAGGGTCAATTCACAGATACGCAGTATTTT. This encodes CASLQGQFTDTQYF.

CDR3 bases: TGTGCCAGCAGCCGAACAGGGAACCACGAGCAGTACGTC. The encoded protein is CASSRTGNHEQYV. The rearrangement joins TRBV12-3 or TRBV12-4 to TRBJ2-7; tentatively, D is TRBD1 (6 bases). Trimming took off 6 bases at V and 5 bases at J, with 14 bases between the two ends. The CDR3 is 13 residues long.

J is TRBJ2-3 and V is TRBV5-1, with D unclear. Per the germline V gene, CDR1 is SGHRS and CDR2 is YFSETQ. The CDR3 sequence is 15 residues long. V dropped 6 bases and J dropped 2 bases, with 16 bases sitting between them. The CDR3 coding sequence is TGCGCCAGCACCCGATCCGGGTTCCTCACAGATACGCAGTATTTT. Translated: CASTRSGFLTDTQYF.

Notes on this clonotype: At one of its ends the junction is not consistent with the germline gene, which may arise from a read error. This chain joins TRBV13 and TRBJ2-5; 7 bases are shared with TRBD2. The CDR3 has 14 amino acids. Germline V gives CDR1 PRHDT, CDR2 FYEKMQ (reference sequence). The CDR3 sequence is CASSLREDHETQYF. The CDR3 DNA reads TGTGCCAGCAGCTTACGGGAGGACCATGAGACCCAGTACTTC.

The chain links TRBV4-2 to TRBJ2-7; the match to TRBD2 covers 10 bases. The germline V gene encodes CDR1 LGHNA and CDR2 YNFKEQ. This CDR3 region has 16 residues. J gave up 7 bases and V 0 bases, and 9 bases lay outside the gene matches. The CDR3 DNA reads as TGTGCCAGCAGCCAAGATACGGCTAGCGGGAGAGGGGAGCAGTACTTC. Translating gives CASSQDTASGRGEQYF.

The V call is TRBV30, the J call TRBJ1-5, with D uncertain. CDR3 length equals 14 residues. V was trimmed by 3 bases and J by 7 bases, leaving 16 bases between them. Germline V gene sequence: CDR1 GTSNPN, CDR2 SVGIG (reference sequence). CDR3 bases: TGTGCCTGGAGCCCTATACCCCAAGTACAGCCCCAGCATTTT. It encodes CAWSPIPQVQPQHF.

V is TRBV5-5 and J is TRBJ1-1; TRBD1 matches at 10 bases. The CDR3 length is 17 residues. Germline V gene sequence: CDR1 SGHKS, CDR2 YYEKEE (reference sequence). After removal of 0 bases from V and 0 bases from J, the junction contained 5 bases not matched to a gene. CDR3 loop: CASSLVGTGEVNTEAFF. The CDR3 bases are TGTGCCAGCAGCTTGGTAGGGACAGGGGAGGTGAACACTGAAGCTTTCTTT.

The rearrangement uses TRBV20-1 and TRBJ2-1; 7 bases are a match to TRBD1. CDR3 length: 16 residues. With 2 bases clipped from V and 1 base from J, the junction kept 8 bases outside the gene matches. Germline CDR1 reads DFQATT; CDR2 reads SNEGSKA (reference sequence). The CDR3 nucleotides are TGCAGTGCTAGATTTCCTGGGACAGCGTCCTACAATGAGCAGTTCTTC. Its protein product is CSARFPGTASYNEQFF.

This clonotype was picked up many times. The chain recombines TRBV6-2 or TRBV6-3 with TRBJ2-1; the match to TRBD2 covers 7 bases. Losses at the gene ends were 1 base for V and 6 bases for J; bases not matched to a gene: 0. Germline loops: CDR1 MNHEY, CDR2 SVGEGT. This CDR3 has 13 amino acids. The CDR3 loop is CASSYWGGNEQFF. CDR3 DNA: TGTGCCAGCAGTTACTGGGGGGGCAATGAGCAGTTCTTC.

This clonotype has only a few counts. The chain couples TRBV5-1 to TRBJ2-3, with 9 nucleotides matching TRBD2. This CDR3 region has 15 residues. The germline gives CDR1 SGHRS, CDR2 YFSETQ. Trimming took 8 bases from V and 5 from J; bases not matched to a gene: 12. Written as DNA, the CDR3 is TGCGCCAGTACGGAGGCTAGCGGGAATTTAGATACGCAGTATTTT. This translates into CASTEASGNLDTQYF.

The chain has TRBV15 and TRBJ2-7; D is uncertain. The germline gives CDR1 LNHNV, CDR2 YYDKDF (reference sequence). CDR3 length: 12 residues. Trimming stripped 0 bases from V and 4 bases from J, with 4 bases between. The CDR3 region has the DNA TGTGCCACCAGCAGAGAAGGGTACGAGCAGTACGTC. Translation gives CATSREGYEQYV.

This clonotype was counted at least ten times. This rearrangement joins TRBV20-1 to TRBJ2-7; D is unclear. V lost 0 bases, J lost 2 bases, and 8 bases lay in between. The CDR3 spans 13 residues. Germline V lookup: CDR1 DFQATT, CDR2 SNEGSKA (reference sequence). CDR3: CSARDPGAYEQYF. The CDR3 bases are TGCAGTGCTAGAGATCCAGGCGCCTACGAGCAGTACTTC.

Remarks on this clonotype: Compared with germline, one end of the junction differs, possibly owing to a read error. This chain links TRBV6-5 with TRBJ1-4, with no clear D. Germline CDR1 reads MNHEY; CDR2 reads SVGAGI. The CDR3 is 12 amino acids. This CDR3 is CASTSTNEKLFF. CDR3 in DNA: TGTGCCAGCACCTCAACCAATGAAAAACTGTTTTTT.

This clonotype was detected a few times. The V call is TRBV20-1, the J call TRBJ2-5, with D perhaps TRBD2 (6 bases). The CDR3 is 12 amino acids. CDR1 is DFQATT, CDR2 SNEGSKA, per germline (reference sequence). The ends were cut back, 5 bases at V and 5 bases at J, with 12 bases in the middle. CDR3 in DNA: TGCAGTGCTGGCCCTAGCGTGGAGACCCAGTACTTC. Translation gives CSAGPSVETQYF.

A few counts support this clonotype. The chain uses TRBV25-1 and TRBJ2-1; D is perhaps TRBD1 (6 bases). V was pared by 3 bases and J by 2 bases, with 14 bases between. The CDR3 is 16 amino acids. Germline CDR1 and CDR2: MGHDK and SYGVNS. The CDR3 region is CASSDIRTVAYNEQFF. The DNA for the CDR3 is TGTGCCAGCAGTGATATCCGGACAGTGGCCTACAATGAGCAGTTCTTC. Full variable domain (remainder filled in from reference TRBV25-1 and TRBJ2-1): EADIYQTPRYLVIGTGKKITLECSQTMGHDKMYWYQQDPGMELHLIHYSYGVNSTEKGDLSSESTVSRIRTEHFPLTLESARPSHTSQYLCASSDIRTVAYNEQFFGPGTRLTVL.

The table lists this clonotype with a few counts. V usage is TRBV11-2 and J usage is TRBJ2-7, with D perhaps matching TRBD2 (6 bases). Between the trimmed V and J ends, which lost 1 base and 6 bases, there was a span of 31 bases. The CDR3 is made up of 20 amino acids. Germline V CDR1 and CDR2: SGHAT, FQNNGV. The CDR3 coding sequence is TGTGCCAGCAGCTTAGGTAGCGGCCTGGTGTGGACAAAGAAGAGGTTCGAGCAGTACTTC. Protein sequence: CASSLGSGLVWTKKRFEQYF.

This chain joins TRBV6-2 or TRBV6-3 and TRBJ2-2; D possibly corresponds to TRBD2 (6 bases). CDR1 and CDR2 from the germline V gene are MNHEY and SVGEGT. Trimming removed 4 bases at V and 4 bases at J, with 10 bases between. CDR3 length equals 14 residues. The CDR3 region has the DNA TGTGCCAGCAGTTTCCAGCGGGTCACCGGGGAGCTGTTTTTT. This codes for CASSFQRVTGELFF.

This clonotype was observed at least ten times. The rearrangement joins TRBV30 to TRBJ1-1; D may be TRBD1 (5 bases). CDR3 size: 15 residues. Germline V gene data show CDR1 as GTSNPN and CDR2 as SVGIG (reference sequence). Trimming left V 3 bases short and J 8 bases short, with 22 bases between. The CDR3 nucleotides are TGTGCCTGGAGCAGTTGGGGCGGCACCGAACGAGAAGCTTTCTTT. It translates to CAWSSWGGTEREAFF.

This clonotype was seen only a few times. The chain employs TRBV12-3 or TRBV12-4 and TRBJ2-7; perhaps TRBD2 as D (6 bases). The V gene lost 6 bases and the J gene lost 0 bases, with 15 bases spanning the gap. The CDR3 consists of 15 residues. Here the CDR3 DNA reads TGTGCCAGCAGCCCAAGCGGGCCGAGCTCCTACGAGCAGTACTTC. It is translated as CASSPSGPSSYEQYF.

This clonotype was detected a few times. This chain uses TRBV20-1 with TRBJ1-4; a weak D match, TRBD1 (6 bases). CDR3 length: 16 amino acids. Germline CDR1 reads DFQATT; CDR2 reads SNEGSKA (reference sequence). Trimming stripped 6 bases from V and 0 bases from J, with 17 bases between. CDR3: CSATPGGPPTNEKLFF. Here the CDR3 DNA reads TGCAGTGCGACCCCGGGGGGGCCTCCAACTAATGAAAAACTGTTTTTT.